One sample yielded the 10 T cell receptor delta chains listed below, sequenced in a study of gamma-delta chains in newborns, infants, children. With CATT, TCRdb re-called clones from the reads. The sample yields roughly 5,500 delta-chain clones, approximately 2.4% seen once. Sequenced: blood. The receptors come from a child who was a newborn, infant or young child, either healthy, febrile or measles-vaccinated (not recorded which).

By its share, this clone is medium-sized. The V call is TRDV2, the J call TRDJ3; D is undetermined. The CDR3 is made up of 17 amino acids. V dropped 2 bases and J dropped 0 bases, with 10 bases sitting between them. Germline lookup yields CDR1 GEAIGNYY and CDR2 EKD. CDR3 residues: CACDSWPTSWDTRQMFF. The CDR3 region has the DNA TGTGCCTGTGACAGCTGGCCGACCTCCTGGGACACCCGACAGATGTTTTTC.

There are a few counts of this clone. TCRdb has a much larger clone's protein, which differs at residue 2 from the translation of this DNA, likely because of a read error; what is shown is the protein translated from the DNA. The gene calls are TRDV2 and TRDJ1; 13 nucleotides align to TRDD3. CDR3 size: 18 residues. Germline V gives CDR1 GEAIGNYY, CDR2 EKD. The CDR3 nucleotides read TGTTCCTGTGACGAAGTACTGGGGGATACGATGTACACCGATAAACTCATCTTT. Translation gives CSCDEVLGDTMYTDKLIF.

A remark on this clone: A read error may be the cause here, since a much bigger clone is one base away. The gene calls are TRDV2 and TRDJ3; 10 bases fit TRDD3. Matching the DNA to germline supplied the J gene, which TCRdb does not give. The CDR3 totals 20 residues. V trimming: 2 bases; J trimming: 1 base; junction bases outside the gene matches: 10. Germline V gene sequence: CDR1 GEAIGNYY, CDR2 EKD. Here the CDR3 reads CACDKLGDAPLSWDTRQMFF. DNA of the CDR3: TGTGCCTGTGACAAACTGGGGGATGCTCCTCTTTCCTGGGACACCCGACAGATGTTTTTC.

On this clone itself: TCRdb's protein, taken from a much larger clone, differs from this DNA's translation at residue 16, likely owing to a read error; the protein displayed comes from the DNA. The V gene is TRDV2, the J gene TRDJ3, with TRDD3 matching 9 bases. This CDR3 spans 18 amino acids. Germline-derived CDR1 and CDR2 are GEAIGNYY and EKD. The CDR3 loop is CACDTGGYFSWDTRQTFF. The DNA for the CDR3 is TGTGCCTGTGACACCGGGGGATACTTTTCCTGGGACACCCGACAGACGTTTTTC.

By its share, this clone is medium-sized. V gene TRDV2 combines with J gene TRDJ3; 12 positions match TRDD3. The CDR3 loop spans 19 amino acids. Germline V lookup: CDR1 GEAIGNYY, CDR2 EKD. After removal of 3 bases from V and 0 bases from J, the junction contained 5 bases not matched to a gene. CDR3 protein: CACDDVLGDTSWDTRQMFF. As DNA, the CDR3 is TGTGCCTGTGACGACGTACTGGGGGATACCTCCTGGGACACCCGACAGATGTTTTTC.

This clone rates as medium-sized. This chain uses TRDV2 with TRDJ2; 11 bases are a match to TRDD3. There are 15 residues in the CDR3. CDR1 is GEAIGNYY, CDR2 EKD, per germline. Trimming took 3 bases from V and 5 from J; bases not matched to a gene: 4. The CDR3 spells CACDPWGIQTAQLFF. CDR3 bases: TGTGCCTGTGACCCCTGGGGGATACAAACAGCACAACTCTTCTTT.

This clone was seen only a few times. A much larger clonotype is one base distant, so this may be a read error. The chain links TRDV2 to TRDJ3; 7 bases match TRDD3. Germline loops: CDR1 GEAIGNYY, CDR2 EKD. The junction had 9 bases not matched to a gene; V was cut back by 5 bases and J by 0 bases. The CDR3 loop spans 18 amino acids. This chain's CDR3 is CACGSTGASSWDTRQMFF. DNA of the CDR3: TGTGCCTGTGGCAGTACTGGGGCAAGCTCCTGGGACACCCGACAGATGTTTTTC.

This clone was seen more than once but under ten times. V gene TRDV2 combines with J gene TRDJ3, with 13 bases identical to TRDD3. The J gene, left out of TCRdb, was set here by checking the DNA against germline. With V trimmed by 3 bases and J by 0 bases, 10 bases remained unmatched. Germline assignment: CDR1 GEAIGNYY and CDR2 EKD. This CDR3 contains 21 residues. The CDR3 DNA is TGTGCCTGTGACTCCGCTACTGGGGGATACGTAAGCTCCTGGGACACCCGACAGATGTTTTTC. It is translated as CACDSATGGYVSSWDTRQMFF.

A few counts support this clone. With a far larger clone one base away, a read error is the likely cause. In DNA form, the CDR3 reads TGTGCCTGTGACACCTACTGGGGGAGCCCCTGGGACACCCGACAGATGTTTTTC. Amino acid sequence: CACDTYWGSPWDTRQMFF. This chain joins TRDV2 and TRDJ3; 9 nucleotides agree with TRDD3. The CDR3 totals 18 residues. Germline assignment: CDR1 GEAIGNYY and CDR2 EKD. The V and J ends lost 0 bases and 2 bases, in that order; junction bases with no gene match: 4.

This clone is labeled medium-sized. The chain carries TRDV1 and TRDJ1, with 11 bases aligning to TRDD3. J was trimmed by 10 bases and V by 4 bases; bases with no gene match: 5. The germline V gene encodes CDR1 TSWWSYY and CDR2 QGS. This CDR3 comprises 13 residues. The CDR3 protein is CALGAYWGIGLIF. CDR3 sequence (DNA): TGTGCTCTTGGGGCGTACTGGGGGATAGGACTCATCTTT.